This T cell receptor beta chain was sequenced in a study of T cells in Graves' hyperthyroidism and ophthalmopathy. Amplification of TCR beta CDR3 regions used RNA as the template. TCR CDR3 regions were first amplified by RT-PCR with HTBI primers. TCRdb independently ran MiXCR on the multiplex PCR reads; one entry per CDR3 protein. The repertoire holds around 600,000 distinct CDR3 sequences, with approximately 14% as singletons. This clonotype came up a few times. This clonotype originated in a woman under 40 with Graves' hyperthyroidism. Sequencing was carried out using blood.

The CDR3 region is CASSLSSETEAFF. In nucleotides, the CDR3 is TGTGCCAGCAGCTTATCGTCAGAAACTGAAGCTTTCTTT. J is TRBJ1-1 and V is TRBV7-3; D unclear. V gave up 2 bases and J gave up 5 bases, with 9 bases separating them. The CDR3 extends over 13 amino acids. Germline CDR1 and CDR2: SGHTA and FQGTGA.